The source of this T cell receptor (beta chain) is a study of cytomegalovirus exposure and HLA in healthy donors. Generated by immunoSEQ multiplex PCR, the TCRdb table keeps only in-frame clones and is missing some. Here the sample spans approximately 160,000 clones, roughly 89% being singletons. Whole-study findings and limits: Among TCR sequences, most were rare, though some public TCRs appeared in many donors. Clusters of TCRs from the first cohort tended to co-occur in the 90 to 150 validation repertoires (as a later analysis found). Reports showed the classifier diagnosing cytomegalovirus status with high specificity and sensitivity. Cytomegalovirus-associated status was assigned to fewer than 200 TCR beta chains.

As for this clone: As yet, its antigen is unknown.

CDR3 length: 17 residues. Per germline, CDR1 SGHDN and CDR2 FVKESK. With 4 bases clipped from V and 4 bases from J, the junction kept 15 bases outside the gene matches. This clonotype was sampled from a woman aged 18-29 years in good health and CMV-seropositive. This chain links TRBV14 with TRBJ2-7; TRBD1 aligns across 8 bases. The specimen sequenced was PBMCs. For the CDR3, the DNA is TGTGCCAGCAGCCGAGTCAGTCCCCGGGACAGGATTTACGAGCAGTACTTC. This encodes CASSRVSPRDRIYEQYF.